This TCR beta chain originates from a study of T cells expressing NK-cell markers. Study-wide context: The authors sequenced eight donors, of whom seven were HCMV-seropositive and one was seronegative. Overall study findings and caveats: The study found these clonotypes also leading the CD3+CD56-NKG2C+ fraction in a few donors. Dominant NKG2C+ clonotypes accounted for 1.0-7.0% of CD8+ T cells in over 5 donors.

The CDR3 consists of 17 residues. Germline CDR1 SGHRS, CDR2 YFSETQ. The TCR beta cDNA came from 5'RACE template switching with UMIs. TCRdb reprocessed the 5' RACE reads and reports one entry per CDR3 protein, with no DNA. The sample has 500,000 to 700,000 distinct CDR3 sequences. Points on this clonotype: No antigen is known for it.

This receptor was obtained from a man younger than 30 in good health. V gene TRBV5-1 combines with J gene TRBJ2-3; TCRdb gives TRBD1 as the D gene, but with no DNA this cannot be confirmed. The specimen was blood T cells: a sorted CD56 or NKG2C T cell subset, CD4+ or CD8+ T cells, or bulk PBMC T cells (not recorded which). The CDR3 is CASSSFMTGIRTDTQYF.